A selection of T cell receptor beta chains follows, all from one sample in a study of T cell repertoires in cytomegalovirus infection. MiXCR, run by TCRdb on the reads, gives a single entry per CDR3 protein. The table shows 250,000 to 300,000 distinct CDR3 sequences, with roughly 23% occurring only once. The specimen was PBMCs. Every receptor here comes from a human donor in good health (CMV status not recorded). Some clones in this sample may be carry-over from other donors' samples. Both conserved end residues are part of each CDR3. Fields, in order: J gene, V gene, D gene, clone size, CDR3 protein, CDR3 DNA. D genes are given only for firm matches. Some rows have no size entry. The others give once, few or many, or a class for an expanded clone.

j_call: TRBJ2-2
v_call: TRBV20-1
d_call: .
clone_size: few
cdr3_aa: CSARDPRGTNTGELFF
cdr3_nt: TGCAGTGCTAGAGATCCTCGCGGGACGAACACCGGGGAGCTGTTTTTT

j_call: TRBJ1-2
v_call: TRBV29-1
d_call: .
clone_size: .
cdr3_aa: CTHKRWTDYGYTF
cdr3_nt: TGCACCCACAAGAGGTGGACAGACTATGGCTACACCTTC

j_call: TRBJ2-2
v_call: TRBV19
d_call: .
clone_size: few
cdr3_aa: CASSARRTNTGELFF
cdr3_nt: TGTGCCAGTAGCGCCAGGAGAACGAACACCGGGGAGCTGTTTTTT

j_call: TRBJ2-3
v_call: TRBV20-1
d_call: TRBD1
clone_size: .
cdr3_aa: CSGGTGPADTQYF
cdr3_nt: TGCAGTGGAGGGACAGGGCCGGCAGATACGCAGTATTTT

j_call: TRBJ1-5
v_call: TRBV7-9
d_call: .
clone_size: few
cdr3_aa: CASSTGPGEPQHF
cdr3_nt: TGTGCCAGCAGCACCGGGCCCGGCGAGCCCCAGCATTTT

j_call: TRBJ2-7
v_call: TRBV11-2
d_call: TRBD1
clone_size: few
cdr3_aa: CATRQGQTSYEQYF
cdr3_nt: TGTGCCACCAGGCAGGGACAGACCTCCTACGAGCAGTACTTC

j_call: TRBJ2-7
v_call: TRBV18
d_call: TRBD2
clone_size: few
cdr3_aa: CASSSTSGSSYEQYF
cdr3_nt: TGTGCCAGCTCGTCTACTAGCGGGAGCTCCTACGAGCAGTACTTC

j_call: TRBJ2-1
v_call: TRBV7-3
d_call: TRBD2
clone_size: .
cdr3_aa: CASSSGLAGMNEQFF
cdr3_nt: TGTGCCAGCAGCTCCGGACTAGCGGGGATGAATGAGCAGTTCTTC

j_call: TRBJ2-7
v_call: TRBV7-9
d_call: .
clone_size: many
cdr3_aa: CASSLELVEQYF
cdr3_nt: TGTGCCAGCAGCTTAGAGTTGGTCGAGCAGTACTTC

j_call: TRBJ2-7
v_call: TRBV28
d_call: .
clone_size: .
cdr3_aa: CASRTGLEQYF
cdr3_nt: TGTGCCAGCAGAACAGGGCTCGAGCAGTACTTC

j_call: TRBJ2-1
v_call: TRBV20-1
d_call: .
clone_size: few
cdr3_aa: CSARVLESSAYNEQFF
cdr3_nt: TGCAGTGCTAGAGTTCTAGAGTCAAGCGCCTACAATGAGCAGTTCTTC

j_call: TRBJ1-1
v_call: TRBV28
d_call: .
clone_size: .
cdr3_aa: CASSPGQAPNTEAFF
cdr3_nt: TGTGCCAGCAGTCCCGGGCAGGCGCCAAACACTGAAGCTTTCTTT

j_call: TRBJ2-6
v_call: TRBV24-1
d_call: .
clone_size: .
cdr3_aa: CATSAPGGANVLTF
cdr3_nt: TGTGCCACCAGTGCCCCGGGGGGGGCCAACGTCCTGACTTTC

j_call: TRBJ2-1
v_call: TRBV20-1
d_call: .
clone_size: .
cdr3_aa: CSFYRVYNEQFF
cdr3_nt: TGCAGTTTTTACAGGGTCTACAATGAGCAGTTCTTC

j_call: TRBJ2-6
v_call: TRBV6-2/TRBV6-3
d_call: .
clone_size: .
cdr3_aa: CASNKRDSGANVLTF
cdr3_nt: TGTGCCAGCAACAAACGGGACTCTGGGGCCAACGTCCTGACTTTC

j_call: TRBJ1-4
v_call: TRBV7-2
d_call: .
clone_size: .
cdr3_aa: CASSLAGSNNEKLFF
cdr3_nt: TGTGCCAGCAGCTTAGCGGGCAGCAATAATGAAAAACTGTTTTTT

j_call: TRBJ2-7
v_call: TRBV24-1
d_call: TRBD1
clone_size: .
cdr3_aa: CATSGWTGSSYEQYF
cdr3_nt: TGTGCCACCAGTGGATGGACAGGGAGTTCCTACGAGCAGTACTTC

j_call: TRBJ1-4
v_call: TRBV5-1
d_call: TRBD1
clone_size: .
cdr3_aa: CASSPTGTGNEKLFF
cdr3_nt: TGCGCCAGCAGCCCGACCGGGACAGGGAATGAAAAACTGTTTTTT

j_call: TRBJ2-3
v_call: TRBV10-2
d_call: .
clone_size: .
cdr3_aa: CASSPPGSDTQYF
cdr3_nt: TGCGCCAGCAGTCCGCCGGGTTCAGATACGCAGTATTTT

j_call: TRBJ1-4
v_call: TRBV7-9
d_call: .
clone_size: few
cdr3_aa: CASSLGATDADQLFF
cdr3_nt: TGTGCCAGCAGCTTAGGAGCGACCGACGCGGACCAACTGTTTTTT

j_call: TRBJ2-7
v_call: TRBV5-1
d_call: .
clone_size: few
cdr3_aa: CASSLALLTEQYF
cdr3_nt: TGCGCCAGCAGCTTGGCCTTGTTGACCGAGCAGTACTTC

j_call: TRBJ2-1
v_call: TRBV7-2
d_call: TRBD2
clone_size: many
cdr3_aa: CASSGAGVLYNEQFF
cdr3_nt: TGTGCCAGCAGTGGAGCGGGAGTTTTATACAATGAGCAGTTCTTC

j_call: TRBJ1-5
v_call: TRBV7-2
d_call: TRBD1
clone_size: many
cdr3_aa: CASSLRGGGNQPQHF
cdr3_nt: TGTGCCAGCAGCTTAAGAGGGGGCGGCAATCAGCCCCAGCATTTT

j_call: TRBJ2-5
v_call: TRBV12-3/TRBV12-4
d_call: TRBD2
clone_size: .
cdr3_aa: CASRPTSGKETQYF
cdr3_nt: TGTGCCAGCAGGCCCACTAGCGGGAAAGAGACCCAGTACTTC